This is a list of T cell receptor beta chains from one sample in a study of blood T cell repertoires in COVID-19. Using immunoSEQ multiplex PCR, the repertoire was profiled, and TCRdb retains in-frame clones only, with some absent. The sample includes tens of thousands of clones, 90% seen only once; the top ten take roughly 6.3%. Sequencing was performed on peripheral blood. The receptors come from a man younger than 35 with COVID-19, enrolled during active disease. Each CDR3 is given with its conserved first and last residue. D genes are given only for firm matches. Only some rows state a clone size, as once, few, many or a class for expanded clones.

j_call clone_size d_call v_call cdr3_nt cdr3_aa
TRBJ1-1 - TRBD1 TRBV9 TGTGCCAGCAGCCTTACAGGGGGAACTGAAGCTTTCTTT CASSLTGGTEAFF
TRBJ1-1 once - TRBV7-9 TGTGCCAGCACCAATCGGGGGGTAGAGGATGAAGCTTTCTTT CASTNRGVEDEAFF
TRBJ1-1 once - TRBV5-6 TGTGCCAGCAGCAGATGGAGCACTGAAGCTTTCTTT CASSRWSTEAFF
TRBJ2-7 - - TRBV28 TGTGCCAGCAGTTTTGTTTATGGGCAGGGGTCCTCCTACGAGCAGTACTTC CASSFVYGQGSSYEQYF
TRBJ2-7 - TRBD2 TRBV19 TGTGCCAGTAGTATCGGTAGCGGGATCTACGAGCAGTACTTC CASSIGSGIYEQYF
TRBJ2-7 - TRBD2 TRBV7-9 TGTGCCAGCAGCTCTGATACTAGCGGAATATACGAGCAGTACTTC CASSSDTSGIYEQYF
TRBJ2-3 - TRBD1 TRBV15 TGTGCCACCAGCGGTCCAGGGACAGGGAGGGATACGCAGTATTTT CATSGPGTGRDTQYF
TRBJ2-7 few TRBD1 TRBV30 TGTGCCTGGAGTGCCCCGGACAGGAGAAACGACGAGCAGTACTTC CAWSAPDRRNDEQYF
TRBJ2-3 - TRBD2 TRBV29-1 TGCAGCGTTGTTGGCGGGAGCGGAGATACGCAGTATTTT CSVVGGSGDTQYF
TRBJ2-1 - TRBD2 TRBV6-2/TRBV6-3 TGTGCCAGCAGCCCCGGACTAGCGGGAGGGCTGTTAAGCTCCTACAATGAGCAGTTCTTC CASSPGLAGGLLSSYNEQFF
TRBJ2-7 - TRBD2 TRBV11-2 TGTGCCAGCAGCCCTCGCCTCCCCCGGGCTAGCGGGAGCACCTACGAGCAGTACTTC CASSPRLPRASGSTYEQYF
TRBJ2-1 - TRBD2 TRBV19 TGTGCCAGTAACCCAGGACTAGCGGAGATAAATGAGCAGTTCTTC CASNPGLAEINEQFF
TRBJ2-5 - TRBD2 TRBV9 TGTGCCAGCAGCGGAAATCTAGCGGGGGCCCAAGAGACCCAGTACTTC CASSGNLAGAQETQYF
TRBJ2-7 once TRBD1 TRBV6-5 TGTGCCAGCAGCCGGACGGGACAGGGGACTGGGGAGCAGTACTTC CASSRTGQGTGEQYF
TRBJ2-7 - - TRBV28 TGTGCCAGCAGTTGGGACCGGGACACCGGGCTCTCCTACGAGCAGTACTTC CASSWDRDTGLSYEQYF
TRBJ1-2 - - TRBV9 TGTGCCAGCAGCTGGGGGGGTTCGGATGGCTACACCTTC CASSWGGSDGYTF
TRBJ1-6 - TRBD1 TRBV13 TGTGCCAGCAGCTTAGGTCCCCAGGGGGGTTCACCCCTCCACTTT CASSLGPQGGSPLHF
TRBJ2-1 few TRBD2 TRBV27 TGTGCCAGCAGTTGGACTAGCGGGGTTAGGTCCTACAATGAGCAGTTCTTC CASSWTSGVRSYNEQFF
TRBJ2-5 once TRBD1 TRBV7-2 TGTGCCAGCAGCTTAGGTATCAGGACAGGGATGAGAGAGACCCAGTACTTC CASSLGIRTGMRETQYF